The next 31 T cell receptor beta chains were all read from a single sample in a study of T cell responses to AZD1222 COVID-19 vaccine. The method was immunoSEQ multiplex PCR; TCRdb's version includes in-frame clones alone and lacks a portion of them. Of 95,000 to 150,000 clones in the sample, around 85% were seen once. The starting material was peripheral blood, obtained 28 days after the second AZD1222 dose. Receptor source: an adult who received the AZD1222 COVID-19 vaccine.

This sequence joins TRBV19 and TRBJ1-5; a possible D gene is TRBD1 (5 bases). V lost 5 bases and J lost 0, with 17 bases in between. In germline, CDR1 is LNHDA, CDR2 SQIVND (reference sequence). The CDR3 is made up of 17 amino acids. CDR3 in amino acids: CASSLSSRGASNQPQHF. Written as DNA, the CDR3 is TGTGCCAGTAGTCTCTCCTCGCGGGGCGCTAGCAATCAGCCCCAGCATTTT.

CDR3 protein: CASSPDGTATEKLFF. The DNA for the CDR3 is TGTGCCAGCAGCCCCGACGGGACAGCGACCGAAAAACTGTTTTTT. The genes are TRBV7-8 and TRBJ1-4, with TRBD1 identical over 7 bases. V gave up 5 bases and J gave up 8 bases; unmatched junction bases: 11. CDR1 is SGHVS, CDR2 FQNEAQ, per germline. The CDR3 totals 15 residues.

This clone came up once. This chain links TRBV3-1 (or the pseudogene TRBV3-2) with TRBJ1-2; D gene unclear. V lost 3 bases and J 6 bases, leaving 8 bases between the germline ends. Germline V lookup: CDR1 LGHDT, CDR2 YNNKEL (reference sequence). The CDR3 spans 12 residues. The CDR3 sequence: CASSHIGNGYTF. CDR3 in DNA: TGTGCCAGCAGCCATATAGGGAATGGCTACACCTTC.

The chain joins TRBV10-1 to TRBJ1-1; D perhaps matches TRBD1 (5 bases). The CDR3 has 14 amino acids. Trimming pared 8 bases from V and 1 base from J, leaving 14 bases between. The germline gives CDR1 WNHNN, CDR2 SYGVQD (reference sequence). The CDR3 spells CASSGARENTEAFF. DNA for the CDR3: TGCGCCAGCTCCGGGGCCAGGGAGAACACTGAAGCTTTCTTT.

CDR3: CATSRAGGGEKLFF. The CDR3 nucleotides read TGTGCCACCAGCAGAGCAGGGGGCGGGGAAAAACTGTTTTTT. This chain uses TRBV15 with TRBJ1-4; 8 positions agree with TRBD1. The V segment lost 1 base and the J segment 8 bases; nucleotides outside the gene matches: 3. The germline CDR1 and CDR2 sequences are LNHNV and YYDKDF (reference sequence). The CDR3 is 14 amino acids.

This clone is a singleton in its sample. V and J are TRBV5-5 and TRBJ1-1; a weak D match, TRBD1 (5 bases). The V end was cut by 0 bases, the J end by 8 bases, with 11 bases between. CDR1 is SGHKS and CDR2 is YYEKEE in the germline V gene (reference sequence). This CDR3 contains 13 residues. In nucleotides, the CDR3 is TGTGCCAGCAGCTTGGTGGCGGAGGGGGAAGCTTTCTTT. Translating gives CASSLVAEGEAFF.

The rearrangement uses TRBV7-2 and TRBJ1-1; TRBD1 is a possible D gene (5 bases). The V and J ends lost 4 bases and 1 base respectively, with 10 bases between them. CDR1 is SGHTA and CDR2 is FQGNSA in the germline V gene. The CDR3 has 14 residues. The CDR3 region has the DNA TGTGCCAGCAGCTGGGAGGGACGGAACACTGAAGCTTTCTTT. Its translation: CASSWEGRNTEAFF.

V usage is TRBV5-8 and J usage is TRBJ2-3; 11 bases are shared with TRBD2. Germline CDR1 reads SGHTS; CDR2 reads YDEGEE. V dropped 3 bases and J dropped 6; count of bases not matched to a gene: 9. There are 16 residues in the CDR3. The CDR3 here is CASSSTGTSGGDTQYF. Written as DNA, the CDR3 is TGTGCCAGCAGCTCGACCGGGACTAGCGGTGGGGATACGCAGTATTTT.

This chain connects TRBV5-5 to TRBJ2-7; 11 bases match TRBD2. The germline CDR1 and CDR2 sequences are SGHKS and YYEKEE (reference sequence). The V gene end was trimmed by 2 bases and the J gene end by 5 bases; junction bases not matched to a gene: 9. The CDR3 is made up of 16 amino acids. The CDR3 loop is CASSFSTSGDVHEQYF. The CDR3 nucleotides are TGTGCCAGCAGCTTCTCGACTAGCGGGGATGTCCACGAGCAGTACTTC.

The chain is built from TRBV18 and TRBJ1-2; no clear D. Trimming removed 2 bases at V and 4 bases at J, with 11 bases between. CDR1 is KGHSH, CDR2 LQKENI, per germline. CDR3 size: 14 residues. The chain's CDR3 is CASSPEAESYGYTF. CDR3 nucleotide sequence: TGTGCCAGCTCACCAGAAGCCGAGAGCTATGGCTACACCTTC.

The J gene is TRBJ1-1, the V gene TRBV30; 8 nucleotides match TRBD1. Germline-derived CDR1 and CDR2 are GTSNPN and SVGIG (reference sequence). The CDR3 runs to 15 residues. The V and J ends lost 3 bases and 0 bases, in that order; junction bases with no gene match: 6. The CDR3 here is CAWRAVQGVNTEAFF. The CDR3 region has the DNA TGTGCCTGGAGGGCCGTACAGGGGGTGAACACTGAAGCTTTCTTT.

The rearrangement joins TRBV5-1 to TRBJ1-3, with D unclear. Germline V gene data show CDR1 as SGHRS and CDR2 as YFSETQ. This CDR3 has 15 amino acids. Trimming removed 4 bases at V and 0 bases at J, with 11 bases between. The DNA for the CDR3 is TGCGCCAGCAGCGTACAGAGTAGCTCTGGAAACACCATATATTTT. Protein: CASSVQSSSGNTIYF.

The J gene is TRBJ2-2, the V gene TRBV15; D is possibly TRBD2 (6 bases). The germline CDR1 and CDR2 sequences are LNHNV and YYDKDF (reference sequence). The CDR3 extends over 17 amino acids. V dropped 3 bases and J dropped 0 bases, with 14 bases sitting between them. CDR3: CATSRNPLATNTGELFF. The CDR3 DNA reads TGTGCCACCAGCAGGAACCCACTAGCTACGAACACCGGGGAGCTGTTTTTT. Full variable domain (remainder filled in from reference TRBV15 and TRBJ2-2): DAMVIQNPRYQVTQFGKPVTLSCSQTLNHNVMYWYQQKSSQAPKLLFHYYDKDFNNEADTPDNFQSRRPNTSFCFLDIRSPGLGDTAMYLCATSRNPLATNTGELFFGEGSRLTVL.

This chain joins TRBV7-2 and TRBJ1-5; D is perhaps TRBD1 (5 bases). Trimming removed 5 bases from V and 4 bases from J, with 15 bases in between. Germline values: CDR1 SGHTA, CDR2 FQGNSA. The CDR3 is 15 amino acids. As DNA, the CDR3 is TGTGCCAGCAGCCCATTAGGGACTACTAATCAGCCCCAGCATTTT. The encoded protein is CASSPLGTTNQPQHF.

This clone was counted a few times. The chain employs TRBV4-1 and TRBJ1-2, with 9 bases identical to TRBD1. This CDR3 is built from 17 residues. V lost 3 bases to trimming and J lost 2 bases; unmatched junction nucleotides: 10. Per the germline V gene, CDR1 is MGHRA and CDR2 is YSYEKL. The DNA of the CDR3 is TGCGCCAGCAGCCAGTCCCACTCCGGGACAGGGAACTATGGCTACACCTTC. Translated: CASSQSHSGTGNYGYTF.

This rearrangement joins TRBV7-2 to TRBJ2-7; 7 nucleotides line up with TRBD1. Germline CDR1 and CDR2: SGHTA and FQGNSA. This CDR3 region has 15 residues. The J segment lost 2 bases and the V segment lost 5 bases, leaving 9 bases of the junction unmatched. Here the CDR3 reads CASSQGQSFTYEQYF. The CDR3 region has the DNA TGTGCCAGCAGCCAGGGACAGTCATTCACCTACGAGCAGTACTTC. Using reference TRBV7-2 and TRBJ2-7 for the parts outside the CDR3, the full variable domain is GAGVSQSPSNKVTEKGKDVELRCDPISGHTALYWYRQSLGQGLEFLIYFQGNSAPDKSGLPSDRFSAERTGGSVSTLTIQRTQQEDSAVYLCASSQGQSFTYEQYFGPGTRLTVT.

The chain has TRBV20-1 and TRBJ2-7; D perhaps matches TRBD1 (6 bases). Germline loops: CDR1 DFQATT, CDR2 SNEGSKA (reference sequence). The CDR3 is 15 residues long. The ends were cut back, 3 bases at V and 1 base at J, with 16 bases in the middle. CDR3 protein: CSASSTGPFSYEQYF. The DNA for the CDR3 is TGCAGTGCTAGTAGTACAGGGCCATTTTCCTACGAGCAGTACTTC.

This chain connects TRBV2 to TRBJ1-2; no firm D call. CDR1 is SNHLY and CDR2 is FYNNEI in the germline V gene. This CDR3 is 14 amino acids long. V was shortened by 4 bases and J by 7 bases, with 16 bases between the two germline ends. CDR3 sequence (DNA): TGTGCCAGCAGTGCTAGCAGGCAGCTGGGTGGCTACACCTTC. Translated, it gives CASSASRQLGGYTF.

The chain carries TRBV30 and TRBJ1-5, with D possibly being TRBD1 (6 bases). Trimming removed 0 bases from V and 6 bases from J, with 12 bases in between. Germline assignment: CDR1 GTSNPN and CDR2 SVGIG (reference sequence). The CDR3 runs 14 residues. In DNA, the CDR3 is TGTGCCTGGAGTGTTTTCTCAGGGGTTCAGCCCCAGCATTTT. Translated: CAWSVFSGVQPQHF. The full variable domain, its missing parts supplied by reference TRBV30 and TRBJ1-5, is SQTIHQWPATLVQPVGSPLSLECTVEGTSNPNLYWYRQAAGRGLQLLFYSVGIGQISSEVPQNLSASRPQDRQFILSSKKLLLSDSGFYLCAWSVFSGVQPQHFGDGTRLSIL.

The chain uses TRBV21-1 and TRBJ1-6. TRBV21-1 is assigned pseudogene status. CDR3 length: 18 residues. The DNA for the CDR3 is TGTGCCAGCAGCATGGATCCAGGAGGTCCCAAGTATAATTCACCCCTCCACTTT. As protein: CASSMDPGGPKYNSPLHF.

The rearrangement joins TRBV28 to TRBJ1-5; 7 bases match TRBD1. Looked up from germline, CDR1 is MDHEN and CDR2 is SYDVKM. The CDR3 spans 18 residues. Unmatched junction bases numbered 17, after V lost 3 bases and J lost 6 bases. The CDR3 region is CASSLWFEGGGAGQPQHF. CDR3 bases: TGTGCCAGCAGTTTGTGGTTTGAGGGAGGGGGCGCCGGTCAGCCCCAGCATTTT.

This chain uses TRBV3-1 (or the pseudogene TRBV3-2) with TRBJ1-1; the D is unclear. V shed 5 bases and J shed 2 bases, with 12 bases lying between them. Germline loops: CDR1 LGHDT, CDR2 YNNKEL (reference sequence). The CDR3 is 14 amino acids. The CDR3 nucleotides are TGTGCCAGCAGCGACCGACATTTAAACACTGAAGCTTTCTTT. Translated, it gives CASSDRHLNTEAFF.

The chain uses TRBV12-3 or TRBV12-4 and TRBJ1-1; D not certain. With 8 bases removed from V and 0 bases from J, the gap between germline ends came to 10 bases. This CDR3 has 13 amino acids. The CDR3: CASRALMNTEAFF. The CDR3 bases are TGTGCCAGCCGGGCACTCATGAACACTGAAGCTTTCTTT.

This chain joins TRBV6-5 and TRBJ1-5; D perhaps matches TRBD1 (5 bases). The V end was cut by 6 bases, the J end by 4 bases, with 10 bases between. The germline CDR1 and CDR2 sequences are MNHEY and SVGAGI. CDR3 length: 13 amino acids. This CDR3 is CASRREGNQPQHF. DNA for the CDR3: TGTGCCAGCAGGAGGGAGGGGAATCAGCCCCAGCATTTT.

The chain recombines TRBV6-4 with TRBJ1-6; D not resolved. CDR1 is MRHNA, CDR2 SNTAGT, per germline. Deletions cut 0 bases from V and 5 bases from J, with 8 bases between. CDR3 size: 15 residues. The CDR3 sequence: CASSDSGWNNSPLHF. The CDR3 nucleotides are TGTGCCAGCAGTGACTCGGGGTGGAATAATTCACCCCTCCACTTT.

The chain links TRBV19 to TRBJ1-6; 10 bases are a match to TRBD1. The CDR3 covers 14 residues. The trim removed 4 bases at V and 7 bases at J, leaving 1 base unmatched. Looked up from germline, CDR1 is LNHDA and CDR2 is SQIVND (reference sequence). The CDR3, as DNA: TGTGCCAGTAGTAAGGACAGGGGGAATTCACCCCTCCACTTT. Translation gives CASSKDRGNSPLHF. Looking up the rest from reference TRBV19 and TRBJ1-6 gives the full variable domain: DGGITQSPKYLFRKEGQNVTLSCEQNLNHDAMYWYRQDPGQGLRLIYYSQIVNDFQKGDIAEGYSVSREKKESFPLTVTSAQKNPTAFYLCASSKDRGNSPLHFGNGTRLTVT.

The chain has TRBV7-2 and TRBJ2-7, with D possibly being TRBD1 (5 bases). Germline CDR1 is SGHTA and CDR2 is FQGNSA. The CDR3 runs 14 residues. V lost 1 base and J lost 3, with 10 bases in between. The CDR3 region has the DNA TGTGCCAGCAGCTTAGGTCCAGGGTTCTACGAGCAGTACTTC. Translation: CASSLGPGFYEQYF.

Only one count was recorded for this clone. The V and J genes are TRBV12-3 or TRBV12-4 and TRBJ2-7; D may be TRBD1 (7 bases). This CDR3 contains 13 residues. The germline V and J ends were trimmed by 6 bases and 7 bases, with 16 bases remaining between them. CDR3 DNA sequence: TGTGCCAGCAGCGATTGGCAGGGGGGTGAGCAGTACTTC. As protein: CASSDWQGGEQYF.

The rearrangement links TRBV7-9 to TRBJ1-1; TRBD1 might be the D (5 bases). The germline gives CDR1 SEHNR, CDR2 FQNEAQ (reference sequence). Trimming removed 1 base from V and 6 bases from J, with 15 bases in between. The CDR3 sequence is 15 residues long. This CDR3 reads CASSLVGGRFAEAFF. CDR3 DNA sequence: TGTGCCAGCAGCTTAGTTGGGGGTAGGTTCGCTGAAGCTTTCTTT.

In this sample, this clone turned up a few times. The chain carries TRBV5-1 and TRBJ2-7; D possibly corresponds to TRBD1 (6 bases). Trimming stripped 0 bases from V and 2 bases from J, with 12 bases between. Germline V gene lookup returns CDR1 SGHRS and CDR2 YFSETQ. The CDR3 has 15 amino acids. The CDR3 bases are TGCGCCAGCAGCTTGGGAGTTTCAGGGGCCTACGAGCAGTACTTC. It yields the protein CASSLGVSGAYEQYF.

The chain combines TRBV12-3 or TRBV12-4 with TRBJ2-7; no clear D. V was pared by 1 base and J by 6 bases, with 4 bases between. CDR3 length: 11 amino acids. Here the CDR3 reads CASSLGREQYF. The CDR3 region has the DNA TGTGCCAGCAGTTTAGGACGCGAGCAGTACTTC.